Included here is one T cell receptor beta chain sequence, with context. TCRdb keeps only in-frame clones here, not all; method: immunoSEQ multiplex PCR. The table has about 250,000 clones, about 70% seen once. CDR1 LNHDA and CDR2 SQIVND come from the germline V gene (reference sequence). V lost 4 bases and J lost 5; bases outside the gene matches: 3. CDR3 length: 13 residues. This sample was taken from a study of blood T cell repertoires in COVID-19. Overall study: COVID-19 samples collected from the United States, Italy and Spain covered acute and convalescent phases.

V usage is TRBV19 and J usage is TRBJ1-2, with TRBD1 matching over 8 bases. The origin of this receptor is a woman at least 80 years old with acute or convalescent COVID-19. The sequenced material came from peripheral blood. This chain's CDR3 is CASSKTGEYGYTF. CDR3 sequence (DNA): TGTGCCAGTAGTAAGACAGGGGAGTATGGCTACACCTTC.